Detailed here is one TCR beta chain. The junction departs from the called germline gene at one end, perhaps through a read error. These data come from a study of identical twins. TCRdb recomputed calls from the 5' RACE reads with MiXCR, one row per CDR3 protein. The sample consists of 1.5 million to 2 million distinct CDR3 sequences, around 29% of them appearing once. The CDR3 spans 11 residues. Germline V gene data show CDR1 as ENHRY and CDR2 as SYGVKD. The receptor was isolated from a newborn girl in good health. Sequences were obtained from cord blood. The gene calls are TRBV10-3 and TRBJ1-2; D unclear. The CDR3 loop is CSISESYGYTF. The CDR3 DNA sequence: TGTTCCATCAGTGAGTCATACGGCTACACCTTC.